What follows is one T cell receptor beta chain and its context. Antigen: not known. The record originates from a study of shared clonotypes between healthy human individuals. Study summary: Each donor's CD8 memory used one plate, CD8 naive two, each CD4 subset three. Study-wide results and caveats: What naive subsets generally showed was a larger estimated richness than memory subsets showed. Clonotype sharing among donors was expected to depend on sequencing depth.

Naive CD8 cells lacked CD45RO and underwent positive selection for CCR7, leaving out terminally differentiated effector memory CD45RA+ cells. The CDR3 spans 15 residues. Unmatched junction bases numbered 5, after V lost 6 bases and J lost 0 bases. Germline lookup yields CDR1 MNHEY and CDR2 SVGAGI. Some clones are missing from TCRdb's copy, which holds only in-frame ones; the method was immunoSEQ multiplex PCR. The sample consists of about 2 million clones, roughly 94% of them appearing once. The rearrangement uses TRBV6-5 and TRBJ2-7; TRBD2 aligns across 10 bases. The source of this sequence is a man aged 18-30 years in good health. The material sequenced was naive CD8+ T cells sorted from blood. The DNA of the CDR3 is TGTGCCAGCAGCGCTGGACTAGCGGACTCCTACGAGCAGTACTTC. Protein sequence: CASSAGLADSYEQYF.